The 5 T cell receptor beta chains listed next were all sequenced from one sample in a study of beta chain features in type 1 diabetes. General study results and limits: TCRB CDR3 length was moderately but significantly reduced in all four CD4+ subsets of Type 1 diabetes patients.

Their antigens are not known. TCRB transcripts that were expressed got sequenced, as all of the isolated RNA had been reverse transcribed. Assay: immunoSEQ multiplex PCR; the TCRdb copy retains only in-frame clones and omits some. The sample consists of over 200,000 clones, under 13% of them appearing once. The specimen was naive CD4+ T cells from blood. The receptor source for this set is a man aged 25-45 years with type 1 diabetes.

Only a few counts were recorded for this clone. The chain carries TRBV10-3 and TRBJ1-1, with a possible D match to TRBD1 (5 bases). The CDR3 has 14 residues. CDR1 ENHRY and CDR2 SYGVKD come from the germline V gene. V lost 6 bases to trimming and J lost 2 bases, with 13 bases between them. The CDR3 sequence is CAISKGMGNTEAFF. The CDR3 coding sequence is TGTGCCATCAGCAAGGGGATGGGTAACACTGAAGCTTTCTTT.

The chain employs TRBV30 and TRBJ2-3; D may be TRBD2 (7 bases). Deletions cut 1 base from V and 7 bases from J, with 21 bases between. The CDR3 length is 16 residues. The germline gives CDR1 GTSNPN, CDR2 SVGIG (reference sequence). This CDR3 is CAWSAPGGHFANTQYF. The CDR3 DNA follows: TGTGCCTGGAGTGCCCCGGGGGGACATTTCGCTAATACGCAGTATTTT.

This chain links TRBV7-9 with TRBJ1-2; 7 bases match TRBD1. Germline CDR1 reads SEHNR; CDR2 reads FQNEAQ (reference sequence). The J segment lost 3 bases and the V segment lost 1 base, leaving 11 bases of the junction unmatched. The CDR3 extends over 17 amino acids. This CDR3 reads CASSLEGTVGDYYGYTF. The CDR3 DNA reads as TGTGCCAGCAGCTTAGAGGGGACAGTGGGGGACTACTATGGCTACACCTTC. The full variable domain, with the rest looked up from reference TRBV7-9 and TRBJ1-2, is DTGVSQNPRHKITKRGQNVTFRCDPISEHNRLYWYRQTLGQGPEFLTYFQNEAQLEKSRLLSDRFSAERPKGSFSTLEIQRTEQGDSAMYLCASSLEGTVGDYYGYTFGSGTRLTVV.

A few counts support this clone. The chain combines TRBV5-1 with TRBJ2-7, with unresolved D. V was pared by 1 base and J by 6 bases, with 14 bases between. Germline V CDR1 and CDR2: SGHRS, YFSETQ. This CDR3 has 14 residues. CDR3 sequence: CASSLNTMPGEQYF. The CDR3, as DNA: TGCGCCAGCAGCTTGAACACAATGCCGGGCGAGCAGTACTTC.

The rearrangement uses TRBV5-1 and TRBJ1-6; D unresolved. Germline V CDR1 and CDR2: SGHRS, YFSETQ. The CDR3 runs to 13 residues. Trimming stripped 7 bases from V and 5 bases from J, with 10 bases between. Here the CDR3 DNA reads TGCGCCAGCTCGGACGGGGATAATTCACCCCTCCACTTT. Its protein is CASSDGDNSPLHF.